This is a list of T cell receptor beta chains from one sample in a study of T cell repertoires in cytomegalovirus infection. Their target antigens are unknown. TCRdb re-derived calls from the reads in MiXCR, one entry per CDR3 protein. The data hold approximately 1,000,000 distinct CDR3 sequences, with approximately 31% observed a single time. This specimen was cultured CD8+ T cells from PBMCs, taken from culture after CMV antigen stimulation. These receptors were collected from a human donor in good health (CMV status not recorded). Some clones in this sample may be carry-over from other donors' samples. Each CDR3 is given without its conserved first and last residue.

v_call cdr3_length cdr3_aa
TRBV2 16 ASSPARTGWLGTDTQY
TRBV20-1 13 SAGKSRDRADTQY
TRBV29-1 13 SVEEWSRVGYEQY
TRBV19 12 ASSMVDISYEQY
TRBV7-2 11 ASSHPGGVEAF
TRBV13 12 ASSPGGSGQPQH
TRBV10-2 14 ASSGVKRGTEYGYT
TRBV2 12 ASSEVPGADTQY
TRBV15 10 AAGQGNQPQH
TRBV20-1 14 SARDPSGVSLGEQF
TRBV19 11 ASSIWVDEKLF
TRBV5-4 9 ASSSSRAQY
TRBV9 12 ASSAEGTQETQY
TRBV12-3/TRBV12-4 10 ASSPGQGGQF
TRBV6-2/TRBV6-3 15 ASSFPLGQSSYNEQF
TRBV6-4 16 ASSDSNLAGGRYNEQF